This T cell receptor beta chain appears in the sequencing data of a study of spatial heterogeneity in lung cancer. Many counts were recorded for this clonotype. The time point was: blood at routine non-recurrence follow-up after resection. Every individual TCR cDNA molecule carried its own unique molecular identifier, which allowed correction of PCR and sequencing errors. Using its own MiXCR run on the 5' RACE reads, TCRdb lists one record per CDR3 protein. Of under 150,000 distinct CDR3 sequences listed, more than 10% were seen once; the top ten hold 20% to 30%. The TCR was taken from a female donor with early-stage non-small cell lung cancer. This material consisted of PBMCs, taken at follow-up.

This chain's CDR3 is CASSSTGLLAQFF. In DNA, the CDR3 is TGTGCCAGCAGTTCGACAGGGCTCCTAGCGCAGTTCTTC. This chain links TRBV12-3 or TRBV12-4 with TRBJ2-1, with TRBD1 matching over 7 bases. This CDR3 is built from 13 residues. The junction had 9 bases not matched to a gene; V was cut back by 4 bases and J by 12 bases.